These 21 T cell receptor beta chains were sequenced from one sample in a study of cytomegalovirus exposure and HLA in healthy donors. Sequencing was performed with immunoSEQ multiplex PCR; in TCRdb, only in-frame clones are kept and a portion is missing. The sample holds some 130,000 clones; nearly 90% are singletons and the top ten take over 1%. Sequenced material: PBMCs. The receptors were sampled from a woman between 18 and 29 years old in good health and CMV-seronegative.

This chain joins TRBV27 and TRBJ2-7; 9 positions agree with TRBD1. This CDR3 has 14 residues. Germline values: CDR1 MNHEY, CDR2 SMNVEV (reference sequence). The V gene end was trimmed by 2 bases and the J gene end by 5 bases; junction bases not matched to a gene: 4. CDR3 in DNA: TGTGCCAGCAGTTTAACACAGGGGGCCCACGAGCAGTACTTC. Amino acids: CASSLTQGAHEQYF.

This chain uses TRBV29-1 with TRBJ2-2; 9 bases match TRBD1. The germline gives CDR1 SQVTM, CDR2 ANQGSEA. This CDR3 comprises 13 residues. V trimming: 6 bases; J trimming: 3 bases; junction bases outside the gene matches: 2. CDR3 amino acids: CSVRTGDTGELFF. The CDR3 coding sequence is TGCAGCGTCAGGACAGGGGACACCGGGGAGCTGTTTTTT.

The chain links TRBV5-4 to TRBJ1-5; D possibly corresponds to TRBD1 (6 bases). Germline lookup yields CDR1 SGHNT and CDR2 YYREEE (reference sequence). The CDR3 has 13 amino acids. Trimming removed 4 bases from V and 7 bases from J, with 12 bases in between. CDR3 sequence: CASSRDIGQPQHF. The CDR3 DNA is TGTGCCAGCAGCCGGGACATAGGGCAGCCCCAGCATTTT.

The chain uses TRBV6-5 and TRBJ1-6, with 8 nucleotides matching TRBD1. The V and J ends lost 8 bases and 10 bases, in that order; junction bases with no gene match: 13. Germline V gene lookup returns CDR1 MNHEY and CDR2 SVGAGI. There are 15 residues in the CDR3. In nucleotides, the CDR3 is TGTGCCAGCGGACGCTCAGGGGGCTTGGGATCACCCCTCCACTTT. Translation gives CASGRSGGLGSPLHF.

This chain connects TRBV10-3 to TRBJ1-1; TRBD1 aligns across 10 bases. V lost 5 bases to trimming and J lost 7 bases; unmatched junction nucleotides: 10. CDR1 is ENHRY and CDR2 is SYGVKD in the germline V gene. This CDR3 has 15 amino acids. The CDR3 spells CAISNRDRGTIEAFF. CDR3 DNA sequence: TGTGCCATCAGTAACCGGGACAGGGGTACGATTGAAGCTTTCTTT.

The rearrangement links TRBV2 to TRBJ1-2, with 7 nucleotides matching TRBD1. With V trimmed by 6 bases and J by 4 bases, 5 bases remained unmatched. CDR1 is SNHLY, CDR2 FYNNEI, per germline. The CDR3 totals 13 residues. CDR3 in DNA: TGTGCCAGCAGCGTTCGACAGGGCTATGGCTACACCTTC. Its translation: CASSVRQGYGYTF.

CDR3 sequence reads: CSVERGLIFYNEQFF. DNA of the CDR3: TGCAGCGTTGAGAGGGGGCTAATATTTTACAATGAGCAGTTCTTC. This chain links TRBV29-1 with TRBJ2-1; 7 bases are shared with TRBD1. Losses at the gene ends were 3 bases for V and 4 bases for J; bases not matched to a gene: 9. Germline loops: CDR1 SQVTM, CDR2 ANQGSEA. The CDR3 has 15 residues.

The rearrangement uses TRBV7-8 and TRBJ1-5; D is unresolved. Per the germline V gene, CDR1 is SGHVS and CDR2 is FQNEAQ. The CDR3 has 14 amino acids. Trimming took 3 bases from V and 3 from J, leaving 9 bases between them. The CDR3 here is CASSFLSPNQPQHF. The CDR3 coding sequence is TGTGCCAGCAGCTTTTTGAGCCCCAATCAGCCCCAGCATTTT.

V gene TRBV27 combines with J gene TRBJ1-2; no clear D gene. Germline assignment: CDR1 MNHEY and CDR2 SMNVEV (reference sequence). Trimming pared 4 bases from V and 6 bases from J, leaving 24 bases between. This CDR3 spans 17 amino acids. DNA for the CDR3: TGTGCCAGCAGTTCCTACCCCCCATTTCGTCGTTACCATGGCTACACCTTC. Protein product: CASSSYPPFRRYHGYTF.

The rearrangement joins TRBV19 to TRBJ1-1; 8 nucleotides line up with TRBD1. From germline, CDR1 is LNHDA and CDR2 SQIVND (reference sequence). V gave up 8 bases and J gave up 8 bases; unmatched junction bases: 7. The length of the CDR3 is 12 residues. The CDR3 region has the DNA TGTGCCAGTCGGACAGGGCTTGGGGAAGCTTTCTTT. This translates into CASRTGLGEAFF. Using reference TRBV19 and TRBJ1-1 for the parts outside the CDR3, the full variable domain is DGGITQSPKYLFRKEGQNVTLSCEQNLNHDAMYWYRQDPGQGLRLIYYSQIVNDFQKGDIAEGYSVSREKKESFPLTVTSAQKNPTAFYLCASRTGLGEAFFGQGTRLTVV.

The genes are TRBV19 and TRBJ2-2, with D maybe TRBD1 (6 bases). Germline CDR1 and CDR2: LNHDA and SQIVND (reference sequence). The CDR3 has 16 residues. V was cut by 5 bases and J by 6 bases, with 19 bases left in between. In DNA, the CDR3 is TGTGCCAGTAGTCCACCACAGGGTATGGGGGCCGGGGAGCTGTTTTTT. This gives the protein CASSPPQGMGAGELFF.

The J gene is TRBJ2-5, the V gene TRBV9; 7 bases align to TRBD1. The germline V gene encodes CDR1 SGDLS and CDR2 YYNGEE. The CDR3 totals 16 residues. Losses at the gene ends were 0 bases for V and 4 bases for J; bases not matched to a gene: 9. The CDR3 loop reads CASSVGVQGISETQYF. CDR3 in DNA: TGTGCCAGCAGCGTAGGTGTACAGGGGATTTCAGAGACCCAGTACTTC.

V gene TRBV23-1 combines with J gene TRBJ1-1, with D uncertain. TRBV23-1 qualifies as an ORF whose function is uncertain. V dropped 6 bases and J dropped 0 bases, with 29 bases sitting between them. This CDR3 spans 20 amino acids. CDR3 region: CASSLPGNRCNIRLNTEAFF. The CDR3 DNA reads TGCGCCAGCAGCCTCCCAGGAAATAGGTGTAACATTCGATTGAACACTGAAGCTTTCTTT.

This clone was found a few times. V gene TRBV7-9 combines with J gene TRBJ1-6; D is perhaps TRBD1 (5 bases). The CDR3 spans 11 residues. V lost 8 bases to trimming and J lost 13 bases, with 12 bases between them. CDR1 is SEHNR, CDR2 FQNEAQ, per germline (reference sequence). CDR3 in DNA: TGTGCCAGCTCCGCGGGGGGTCCCCTCCACTTT. It codes for CASSAGGPLHF.

The V call is TRBV6-1, the J call TRBJ1-2, with D possibly TRBD1 on 5 matching bases. The CDR3 is 15 residues long. CDR1 and CDR2 (germline): MNHNS, SASEGT. The V end was cut by 3 bases, the J end by 4 bases, with 15 bases between. CDR3 region: CASSEREGRGYGYTF. Here the CDR3 DNA reads TGTGCCAGCAGTGAGAGGGAGGGACGGGGCTATGGCTACACCTTC.

This clone showed up just once. V is TRBV9 and J is TRBJ1-6; D remains ambiguous. There are 15 residues in the CDR3. The V gene lost 0 bases and the J gene lost 10 bases, with 14 bases spanning the gap. Per the germline V gene, CDR1 is SGDLS and CDR2 is YYNGEE. CDR3 loop: CASSVGWSIPSPLHF. For the CDR3, the DNA is TGTGCCAGCAGCGTAGGGTGGTCTATCCCGTCACCCCTCCACTTT. Variable domain in full (rest from reference TRBV9 and TRBJ1-6): DSGVTQTPKHLITATGQRVTLRCSPRSGDLSVYWYQQSLDQGLQFLIQYYNGEERAKGNILERFSAQQFPDLHSELNLSSLELGDSALYFCASSVGWSIPSPLHFGNGTRLTVT.

As DNA, the CDR3 is TGCGCCAGCAGCTTCGTGACTGATTCTTACACAGATACGCAGTATTTT. The encoded protein is CASSFVTDSYTDTQYF. The chain recombines TRBV5-1 with TRBJ2-3; D call uncertain. The CDR3 sequence is 16 residues long. Germline V gene sequence: CDR1 SGHRS, CDR2 YFSETQ. V was trimmed by 2 bases and J by 2 bases, leaving 15 bases between them.

The V and J genes are TRBV5-4 and TRBJ1-6, with D possibly TRBD1 on 6 matching bases. The germline V gene has CDR1 SGHNT and CDR2 YYREEE (reference sequence). V gave up 4 bases and J gave up 9 bases, with 17 bases separating them. The CDR3 has 15 residues. CDR3 amino acids: CASSTTGPPGSPLHF. The DNA for the CDR3 is TGTGCCAGCAGCACCACAGGGCCCCCGGGTTCACCCCTCCACTTT.

This clone turned up a few times. The V gene is TRBV7-9, the J gene TRBJ2-7, with a possible D match to TRBD1 (5 bases). V lost 2 bases, J lost 5 bases, and 7 bases lay in between. Germline CDR1 and CDR2: SEHNR and FQNEAQ (reference sequence). This CDR3 region has 12 residues. The CDR3: CASSLLGHEQYF. The CDR3 DNA reads as TGTGCCAGCAGCTTATTGGGGCACGAGCAGTACTTC.

In DNA, the CDR3 is TGTGCCAGCAGCTTAGGCCAAATCGGCGGCAATTCACCCCTCCACTTT. Its protein is CASSLGQIGGNSPLHF. V gene TRBV11-2 combines with J gene TRBJ1-6; D unresolved. The V and J ends lost 1 base and 7 bases respectively, with 14 bases between them. The CDR3 extends over 16 amino acids. The germline V gene has CDR1 SGHAT and CDR2 FQNNGV.

The J gene is TRBJ1-2, the V gene TRBV7-9; TRBD1 matches 7 bases. The junction had 8 bases not matched to a gene; V was cut back by 4 bases and J by 12 bases. The CDR3 is made up of 12 amino acids. Looked up from germline, CDR1 is SEHNR and CDR2 is FQNEAQ (reference sequence). This CDR3 is CASSSDPQGNTF. CDR3 sequence (DNA): TGTGCCAGCAGCTCGGACCCACAGGGGAACACCTTC.